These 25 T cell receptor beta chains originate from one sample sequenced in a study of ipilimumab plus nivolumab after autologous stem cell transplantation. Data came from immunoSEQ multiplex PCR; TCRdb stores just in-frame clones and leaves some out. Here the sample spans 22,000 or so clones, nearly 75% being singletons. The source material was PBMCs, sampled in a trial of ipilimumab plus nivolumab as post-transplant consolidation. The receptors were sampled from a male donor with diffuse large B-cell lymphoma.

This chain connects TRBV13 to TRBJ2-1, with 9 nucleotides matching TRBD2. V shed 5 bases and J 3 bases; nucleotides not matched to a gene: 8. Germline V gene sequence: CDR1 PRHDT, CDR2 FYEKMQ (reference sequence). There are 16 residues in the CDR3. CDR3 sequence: CASSPSGGRDYNEQFF. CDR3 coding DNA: TGTGCCAGCAGCCCCAGTGGCGGGAGGGACTACAATGAGCAGTTCTTC.

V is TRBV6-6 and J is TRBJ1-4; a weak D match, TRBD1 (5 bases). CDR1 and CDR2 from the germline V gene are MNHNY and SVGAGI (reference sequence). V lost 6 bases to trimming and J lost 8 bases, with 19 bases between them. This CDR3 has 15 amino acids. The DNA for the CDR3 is TGTGCCAGCAGCCCCGGACTCAATCGGGGCGAAAAACTGTTTTTT. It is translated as CASSPGLNRGEKLFF.

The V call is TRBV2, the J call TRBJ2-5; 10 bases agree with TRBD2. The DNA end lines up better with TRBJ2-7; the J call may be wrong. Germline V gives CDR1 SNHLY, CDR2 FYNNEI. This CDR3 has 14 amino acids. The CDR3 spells CASKGPSGGYEQYF. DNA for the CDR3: TGTGCCAGCAAAGGGCCTAGCGGGGGCTACGAGCAGTACTTC.

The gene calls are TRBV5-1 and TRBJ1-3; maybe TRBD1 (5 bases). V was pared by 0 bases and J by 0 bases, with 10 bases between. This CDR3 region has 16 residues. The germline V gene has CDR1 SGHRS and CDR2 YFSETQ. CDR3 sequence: CASSLDGGNSGNTIYF. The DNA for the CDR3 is TGCGCCAGCAGCTTGGATGGGGGAAACTCTGGAAACACCATATATTTT.

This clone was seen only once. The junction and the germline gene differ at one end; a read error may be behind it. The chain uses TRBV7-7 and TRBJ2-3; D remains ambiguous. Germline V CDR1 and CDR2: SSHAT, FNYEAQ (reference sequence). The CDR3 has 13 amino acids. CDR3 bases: TGTGCTAGCAGCTTAGATTTGGCGGCGCCGCAGTATTTT. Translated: CASSLDLAAPQYF.

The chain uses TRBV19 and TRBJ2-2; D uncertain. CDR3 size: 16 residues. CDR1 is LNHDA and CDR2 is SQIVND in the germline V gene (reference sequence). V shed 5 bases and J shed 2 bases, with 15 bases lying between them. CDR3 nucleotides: TGTGCCAGTAGTCCCCAAGGTGGCAGAAACACCGGGGAGCTGTTTTTT. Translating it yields CASSPQGGRNTGELFF. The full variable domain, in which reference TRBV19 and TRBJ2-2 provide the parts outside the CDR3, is DGGITQSPKYLFRKEGQNVTLSCEQNLNHDAMYWYRQDPGQGLRLIYYSQIVNDFQKGDIAEGYSVSREKKESFPLTVTSAQKNPTAFYLCASSPQGGRNTGELFFGEGSRLTVL.

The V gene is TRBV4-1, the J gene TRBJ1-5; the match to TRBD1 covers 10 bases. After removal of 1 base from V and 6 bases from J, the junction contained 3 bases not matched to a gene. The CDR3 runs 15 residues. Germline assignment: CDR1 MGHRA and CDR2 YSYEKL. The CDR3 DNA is TGCGCCAGCAGCCAAGGACAGGGGGCTCTTCAGCCCCAGCATTTT. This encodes CASSQGQGALQPQHF.

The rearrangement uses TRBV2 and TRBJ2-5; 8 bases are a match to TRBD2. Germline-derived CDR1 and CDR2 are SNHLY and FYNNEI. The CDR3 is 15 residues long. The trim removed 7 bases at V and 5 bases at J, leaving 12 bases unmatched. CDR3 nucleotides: TGTGCCAGCATGGCGGGGGGAGACCCGCGGGAGACCCAGTACTTC. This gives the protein CASMAGGDPRETQYF.

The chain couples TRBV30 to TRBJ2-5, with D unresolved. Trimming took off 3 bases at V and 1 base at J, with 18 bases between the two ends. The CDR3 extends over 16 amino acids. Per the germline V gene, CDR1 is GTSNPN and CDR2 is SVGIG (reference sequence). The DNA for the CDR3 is TGTGCCTGGAGAGAAGGCGCGTGGGGAACCCAAGAGACCCAGTACTTC. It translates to CAWREGAWGTQETQYF.

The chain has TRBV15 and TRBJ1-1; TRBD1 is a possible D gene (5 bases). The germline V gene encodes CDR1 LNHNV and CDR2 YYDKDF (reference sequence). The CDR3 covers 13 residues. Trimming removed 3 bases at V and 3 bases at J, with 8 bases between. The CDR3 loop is CATSRAGHTEAFF. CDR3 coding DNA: TGTGCCACCAGCAGGGCAGGGCACACTGAAGCTTTCTTT.

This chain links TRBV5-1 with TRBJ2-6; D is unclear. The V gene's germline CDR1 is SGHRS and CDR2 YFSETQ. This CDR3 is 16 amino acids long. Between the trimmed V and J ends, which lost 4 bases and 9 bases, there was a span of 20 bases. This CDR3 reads CASSRWVGSESNVLTF. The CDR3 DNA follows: TGCGCCAGCAGCCGGTGGGTGGGGTCAGAGAGCAACGTCCTGACTTTC.

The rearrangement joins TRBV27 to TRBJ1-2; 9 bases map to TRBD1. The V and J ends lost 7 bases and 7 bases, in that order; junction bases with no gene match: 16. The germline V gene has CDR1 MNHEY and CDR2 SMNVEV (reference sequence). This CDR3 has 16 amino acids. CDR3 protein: CASTSSRQGVFGGYTF. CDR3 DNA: TGTGCCAGCACCTCGTCTCGACAGGGGGTCTTCGGTGGCTACACCTTC.

The CDR3 sequence is CASSLERTAGNEQFF. The CDR3 bases are TGCGCCAGCAGCTTGGAGAGGACAGCGGGAAATGAGCAGTTCTTC. The gene calls are TRBV5-1 and TRBJ2-1; weak D call: TRBD2 (7 bases). Germline CDR1 and CDR2: SGHRS and YFSETQ. The CDR3 has 15 residues. V was cut by 0 bases and J by 7 bases, with 14 bases left in between.

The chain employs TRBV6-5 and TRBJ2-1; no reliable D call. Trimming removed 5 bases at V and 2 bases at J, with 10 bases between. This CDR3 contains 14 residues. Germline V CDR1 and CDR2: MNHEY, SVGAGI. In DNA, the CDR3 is TGTGCCAGCAGTGAAAATCCAGCCTACAATGAGCAGTTCTTC. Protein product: CASSENPAYNEQFF.

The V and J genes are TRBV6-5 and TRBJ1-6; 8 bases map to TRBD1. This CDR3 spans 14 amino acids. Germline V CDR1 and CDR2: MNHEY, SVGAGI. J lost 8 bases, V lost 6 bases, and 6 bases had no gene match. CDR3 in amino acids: CASRMTGEDSPLHF. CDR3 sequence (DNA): TGTGCCAGCAGGATGACAGGGGAGGATTCACCCCTCCACTTT.

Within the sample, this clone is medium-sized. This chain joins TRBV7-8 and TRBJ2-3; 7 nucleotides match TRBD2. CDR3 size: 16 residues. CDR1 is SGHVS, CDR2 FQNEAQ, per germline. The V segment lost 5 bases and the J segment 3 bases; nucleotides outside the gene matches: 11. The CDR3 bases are TGTGCCAGCAGCGGCAAAAGGGCGGGAGTTACAGATACGCAGTATTTT. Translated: CASSGKRAGVTDTQYF.

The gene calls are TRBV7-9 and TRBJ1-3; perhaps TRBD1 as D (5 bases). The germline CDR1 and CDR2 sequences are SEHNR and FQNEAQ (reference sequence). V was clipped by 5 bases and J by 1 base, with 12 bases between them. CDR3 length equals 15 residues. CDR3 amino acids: CASSLGEGSGNTIYF. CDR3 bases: TGTGCCAGCAGCCTTGGGGAGGGGTCTGGAAACACCATATATTTT.

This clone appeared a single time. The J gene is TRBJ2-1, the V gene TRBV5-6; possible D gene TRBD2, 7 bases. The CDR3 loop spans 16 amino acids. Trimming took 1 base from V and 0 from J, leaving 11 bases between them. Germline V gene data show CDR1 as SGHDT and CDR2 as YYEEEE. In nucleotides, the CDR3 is TGTGCCAGCAGCTTGACGGGGGGCAGCTCCTACAATGAGCAGTTCTTC. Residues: CASSLTGGSSYNEQFF. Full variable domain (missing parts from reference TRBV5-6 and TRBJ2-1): DAGVTQSPTHLIKTRGQQVTLRCSPKSGHDTVSWYQQALGQGPQFIFQYYEEEERQRGNFPDRFSGHQFPNYSSELNVNALLLGDSALYLCASSLTGGSSYNEQFFGPGTRLTVL.

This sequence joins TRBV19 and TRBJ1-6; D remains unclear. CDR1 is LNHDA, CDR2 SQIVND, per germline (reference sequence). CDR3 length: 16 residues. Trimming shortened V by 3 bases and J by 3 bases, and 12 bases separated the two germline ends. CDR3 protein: CASSMTAGGYNSPLHF. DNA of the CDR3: TGTGCCAGTAGTATGACCGCCGGCGGCTATAATTCACCCCTCCACTTT. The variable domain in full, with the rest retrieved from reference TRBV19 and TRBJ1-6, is DGGITQSPKYLFRKEGQNVTLSCEQNLNHDAMYWYRQDPGQGLRLIYYSQIVNDFQKGDIAEGYSVSREKKESFPLTVTSAQKNPTAFYLCASSMTAGGYNSPLHFGNGTRLTVT.

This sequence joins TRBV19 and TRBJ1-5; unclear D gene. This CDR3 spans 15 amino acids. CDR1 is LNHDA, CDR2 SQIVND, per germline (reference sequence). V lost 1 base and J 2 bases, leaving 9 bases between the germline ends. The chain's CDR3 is CASSIVSGGNQPQHF. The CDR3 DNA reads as TGTGCCAGTAGTATAGTTTCGGGAGGCAATCAGCCCCAGCATTTT.

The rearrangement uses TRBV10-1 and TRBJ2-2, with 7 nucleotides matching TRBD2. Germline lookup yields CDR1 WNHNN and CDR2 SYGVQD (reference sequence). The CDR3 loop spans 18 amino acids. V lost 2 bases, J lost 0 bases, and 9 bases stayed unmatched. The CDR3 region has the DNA TGCGCCAGCAGTGAGGGGGCAGCGGGGAACGCGAACACCGGGGAGCTGTTTTTT. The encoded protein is CASSEGAAGNANTGELFF.

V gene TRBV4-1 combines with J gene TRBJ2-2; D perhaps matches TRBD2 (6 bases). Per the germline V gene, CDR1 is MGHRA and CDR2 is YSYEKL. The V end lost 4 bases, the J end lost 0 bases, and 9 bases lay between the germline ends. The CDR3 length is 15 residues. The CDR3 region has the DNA TGCGCCAGCAGCCGGGACTCGACGAACACCGGGGAGCTGTTTTTT. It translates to CASSRDSTNTGELFF.

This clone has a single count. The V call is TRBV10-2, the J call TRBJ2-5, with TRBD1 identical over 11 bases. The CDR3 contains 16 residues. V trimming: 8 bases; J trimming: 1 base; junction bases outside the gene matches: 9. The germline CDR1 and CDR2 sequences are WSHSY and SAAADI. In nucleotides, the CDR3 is TGCGCCAGCGGGGGGATCGGGACAGGGGGCCAAGAGACCCAGTACTTC. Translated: CASGGIGTGGQETQYF.

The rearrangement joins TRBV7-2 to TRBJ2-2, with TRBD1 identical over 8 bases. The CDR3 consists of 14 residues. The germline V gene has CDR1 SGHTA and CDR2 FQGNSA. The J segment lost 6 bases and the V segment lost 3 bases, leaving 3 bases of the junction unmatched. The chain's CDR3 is CASSFQTGAGELFF. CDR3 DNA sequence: TGTGCCAGCAGCTTTCAGACAGGGGCCGGGGAGCTGTTTTTT.

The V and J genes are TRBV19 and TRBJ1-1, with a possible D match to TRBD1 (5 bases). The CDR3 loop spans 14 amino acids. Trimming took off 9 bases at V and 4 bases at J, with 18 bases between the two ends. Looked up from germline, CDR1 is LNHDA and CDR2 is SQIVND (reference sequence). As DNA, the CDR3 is TGTGCCAGCCACCTCGGGGGAGGTGGCACTGAAGCTTTCTTT. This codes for CASHLGGGGTEAFF.